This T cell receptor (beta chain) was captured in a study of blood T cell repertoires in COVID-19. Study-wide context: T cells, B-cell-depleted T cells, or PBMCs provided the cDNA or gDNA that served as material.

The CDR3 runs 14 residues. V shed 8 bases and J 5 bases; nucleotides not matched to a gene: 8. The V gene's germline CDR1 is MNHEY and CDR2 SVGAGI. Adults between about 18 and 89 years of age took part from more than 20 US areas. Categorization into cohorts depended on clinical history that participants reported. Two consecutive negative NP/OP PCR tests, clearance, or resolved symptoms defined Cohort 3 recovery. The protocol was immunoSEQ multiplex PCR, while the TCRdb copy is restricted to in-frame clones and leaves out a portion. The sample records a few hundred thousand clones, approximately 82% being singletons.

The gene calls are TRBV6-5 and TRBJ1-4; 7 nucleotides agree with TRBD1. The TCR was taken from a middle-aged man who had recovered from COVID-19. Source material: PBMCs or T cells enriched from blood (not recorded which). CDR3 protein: CASRDYRGNEKLFF. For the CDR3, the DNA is TGTGCCAGCCGAGACTACAGGGGAAATGAAAAACTGTTTTTT.